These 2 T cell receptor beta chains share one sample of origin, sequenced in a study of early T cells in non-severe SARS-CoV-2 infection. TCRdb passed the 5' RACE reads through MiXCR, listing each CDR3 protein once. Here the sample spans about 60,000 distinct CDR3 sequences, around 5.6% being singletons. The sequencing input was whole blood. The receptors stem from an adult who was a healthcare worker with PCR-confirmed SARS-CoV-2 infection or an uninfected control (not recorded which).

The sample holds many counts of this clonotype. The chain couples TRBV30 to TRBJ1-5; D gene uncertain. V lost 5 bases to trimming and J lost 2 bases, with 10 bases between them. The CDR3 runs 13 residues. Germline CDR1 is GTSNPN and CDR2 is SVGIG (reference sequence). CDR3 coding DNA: TGTGCCTGGGGGAGGGAGGGCAATCAGCCCCAGCATTTT. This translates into CAWGREGNQPQHF.

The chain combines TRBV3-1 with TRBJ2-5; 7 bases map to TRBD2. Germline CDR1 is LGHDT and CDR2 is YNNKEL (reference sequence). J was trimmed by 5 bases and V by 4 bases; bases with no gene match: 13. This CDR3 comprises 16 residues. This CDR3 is CASSPGGRVSRETQYF. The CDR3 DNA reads TGTGCCAGCAGCCCCGGAGGGAGGGTAAGCCGGGAGACCCAGTACTTC.